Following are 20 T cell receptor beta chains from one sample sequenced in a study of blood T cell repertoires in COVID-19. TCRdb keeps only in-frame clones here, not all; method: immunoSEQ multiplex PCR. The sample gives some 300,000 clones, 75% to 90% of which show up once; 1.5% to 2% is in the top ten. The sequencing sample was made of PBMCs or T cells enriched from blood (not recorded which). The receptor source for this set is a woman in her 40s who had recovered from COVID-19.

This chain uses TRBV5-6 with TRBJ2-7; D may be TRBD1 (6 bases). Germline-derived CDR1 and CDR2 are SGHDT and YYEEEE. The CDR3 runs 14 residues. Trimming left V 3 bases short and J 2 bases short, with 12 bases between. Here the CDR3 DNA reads TGTGCCAGCAGCTCCCAACCAGGGGCCTACGAGCAGTACTTC. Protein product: CASSSQPGAYEQYF. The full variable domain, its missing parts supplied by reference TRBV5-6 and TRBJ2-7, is DAGVTQSPTHLIKTRGQQVTLRCSPKSGHDTVSWYQQALGQGPQFIFQYYEEEERQRGNFPDRFSGHQFPNYSSELNVNALLLGDSALYLCASSSQPGAYEQYFGPGTRLTVT.

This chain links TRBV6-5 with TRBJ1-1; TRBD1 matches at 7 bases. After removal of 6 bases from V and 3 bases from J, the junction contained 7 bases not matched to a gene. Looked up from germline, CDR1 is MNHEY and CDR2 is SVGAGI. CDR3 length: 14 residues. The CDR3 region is CASRRQGAYTEAFF. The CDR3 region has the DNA TGTGCCAGCAGGAGACAGGGCGCGTACACTGAAGCTTTCTTT.

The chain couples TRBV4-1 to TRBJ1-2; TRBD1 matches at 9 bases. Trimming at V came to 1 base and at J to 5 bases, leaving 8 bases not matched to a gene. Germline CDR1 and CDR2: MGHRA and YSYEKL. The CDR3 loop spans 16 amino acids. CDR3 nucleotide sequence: TGCGCCAGCAGCCAAGTGAGAACGGGACAGGGATATGGCTACACCTTC. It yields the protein CASSQVRTGQGYGYTF.

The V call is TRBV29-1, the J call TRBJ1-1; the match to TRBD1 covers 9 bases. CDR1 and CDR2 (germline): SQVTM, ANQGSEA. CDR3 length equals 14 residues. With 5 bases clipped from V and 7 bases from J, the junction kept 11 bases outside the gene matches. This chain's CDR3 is CSVMATDRGYEAFF. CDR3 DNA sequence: TGCAGCGTTATGGCGACGGACAGGGGATATGAAGCTTTCTTT.

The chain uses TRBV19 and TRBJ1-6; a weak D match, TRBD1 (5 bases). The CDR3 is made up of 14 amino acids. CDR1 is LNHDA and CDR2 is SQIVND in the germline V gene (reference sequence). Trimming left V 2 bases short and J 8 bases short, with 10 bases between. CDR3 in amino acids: CASSIKRGDSPLHF. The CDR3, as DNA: TGTGCCAGTAGTATAAAAAGGGGCGATTCACCCCTCCACTTT.

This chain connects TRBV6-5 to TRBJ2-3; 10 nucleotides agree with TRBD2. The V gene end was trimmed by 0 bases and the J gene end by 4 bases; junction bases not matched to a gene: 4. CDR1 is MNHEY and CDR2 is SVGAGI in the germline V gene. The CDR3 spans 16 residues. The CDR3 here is CASSYSPSGRPDTQYF. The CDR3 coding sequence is TGTGCCAGCAGTTACTCCCCTAGCGGGAGACCAGATACGCAGTATTTT.

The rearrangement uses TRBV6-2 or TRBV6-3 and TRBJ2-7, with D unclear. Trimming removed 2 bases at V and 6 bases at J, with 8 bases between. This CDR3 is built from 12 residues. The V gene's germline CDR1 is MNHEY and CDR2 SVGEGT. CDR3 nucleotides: TGTGCCAGCAGTTACGGTTCAGTCGAGCAGTACTTC. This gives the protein CASSYGSVEQYF.

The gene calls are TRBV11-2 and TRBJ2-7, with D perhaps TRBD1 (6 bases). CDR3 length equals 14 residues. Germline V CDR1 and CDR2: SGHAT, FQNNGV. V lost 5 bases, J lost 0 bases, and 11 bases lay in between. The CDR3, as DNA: TGTGCCAGCAGCCTTGGACAGCTCTCCTACGAGCAGTACTTC. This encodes CASSLGQLSYEQYF.

The CDR3 spells CASNLLLRTGVNTGELFF. The CDR3 nucleotides are TGTGCCAGCAACCTACTCCTACGGACAGGGGTAAACACCGGGGAGCTGTTTTTT. This chain links TRBV21-1 with TRBJ2-2; the D call TRBD1 from the table was never checked on the DNA. TRBV21-1 is flagged as a pseudogene. The CDR3 covers 18 residues.

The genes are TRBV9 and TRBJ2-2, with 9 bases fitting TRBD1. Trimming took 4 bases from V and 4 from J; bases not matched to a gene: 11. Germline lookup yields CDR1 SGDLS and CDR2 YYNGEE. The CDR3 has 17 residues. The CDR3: CASSPRPGQGFTGELFF. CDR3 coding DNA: TGTGCCAGCAGCCCCCGGCCGGGACAGGGATTCACCGGGGAGCTGTTTTTT.

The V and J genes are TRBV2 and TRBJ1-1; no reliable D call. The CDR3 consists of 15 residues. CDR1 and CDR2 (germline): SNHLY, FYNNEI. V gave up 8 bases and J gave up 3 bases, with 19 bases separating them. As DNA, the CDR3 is TGTGCCAGCCAACGCGGACGGGGAGGATACACTGAAGCTTTCTTT. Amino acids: CASQRGRGGYTEAFF.

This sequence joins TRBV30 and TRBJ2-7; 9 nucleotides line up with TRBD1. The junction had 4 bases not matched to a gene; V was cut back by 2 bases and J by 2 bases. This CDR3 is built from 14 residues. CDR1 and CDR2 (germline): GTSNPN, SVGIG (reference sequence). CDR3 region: CAWSKGTGTYEQYF. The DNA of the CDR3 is TGTGCCTGGAGTAAAGGGACAGGGACCTACGAGCAGTACTTC.

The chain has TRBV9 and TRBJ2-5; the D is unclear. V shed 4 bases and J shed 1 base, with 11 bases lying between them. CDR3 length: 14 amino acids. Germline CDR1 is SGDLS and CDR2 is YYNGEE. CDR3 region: CASSPGSSQETQYF. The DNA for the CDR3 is TGTGCCAGCAGCCCCGGGTCTTCCCAAGAGACCCAGTACTTC.

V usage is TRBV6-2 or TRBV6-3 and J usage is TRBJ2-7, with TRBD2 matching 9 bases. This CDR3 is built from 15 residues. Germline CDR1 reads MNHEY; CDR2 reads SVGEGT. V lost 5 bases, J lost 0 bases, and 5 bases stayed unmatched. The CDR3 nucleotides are TGTGCCAGCAGTAACGCGGGAGGGGGCTCCTACGAGCAGTACTTC. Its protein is CASSNAGGGSYEQYF.

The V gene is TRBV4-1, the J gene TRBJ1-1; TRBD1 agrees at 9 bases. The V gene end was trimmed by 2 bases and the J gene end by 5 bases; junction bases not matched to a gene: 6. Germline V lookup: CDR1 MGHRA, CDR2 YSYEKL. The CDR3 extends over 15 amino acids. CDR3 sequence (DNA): TGCGCCAGCAGCCAACCTCGGGACAGGGATACTGAAGCTTTCTTT. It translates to CASSQPRDRDTEAFF.

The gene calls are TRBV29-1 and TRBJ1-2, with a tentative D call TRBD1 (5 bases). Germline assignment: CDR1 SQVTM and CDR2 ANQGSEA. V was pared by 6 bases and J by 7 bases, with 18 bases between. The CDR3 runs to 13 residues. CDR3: CSVGGTGRFGYTF. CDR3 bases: TGCAGCGTGGGGGGGACGGGGAGATTTGGCTACACCTTC.

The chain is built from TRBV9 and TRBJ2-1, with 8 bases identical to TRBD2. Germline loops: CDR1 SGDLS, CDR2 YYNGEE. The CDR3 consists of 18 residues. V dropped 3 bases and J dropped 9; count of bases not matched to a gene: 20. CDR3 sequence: CASSARRGAGADSGEQFF. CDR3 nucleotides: TGTGCCAGCAGCGCCCGAAGGGGAGCGGGGGCCGATTCGGGTGAGCAGTTCTTC. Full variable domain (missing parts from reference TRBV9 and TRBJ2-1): DSGVTQTPKHLITATGQRVTLRCSPRSGDLSVYWYQQSLDQGLQFLIQYYNGEERAKGNILERFSAQQFPDLHSELNLSSLELGDSALYFCASSARRGAGADSGEQFFGPGTRLTVL.

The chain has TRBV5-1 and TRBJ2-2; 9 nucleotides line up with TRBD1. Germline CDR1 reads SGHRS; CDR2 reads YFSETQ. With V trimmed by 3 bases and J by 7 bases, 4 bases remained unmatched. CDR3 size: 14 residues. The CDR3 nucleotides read TGCGCCAGCAGCTCACAGGGGGCCAGCGGGGAGCTGTTTTTT. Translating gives CASSSQGASGELFF. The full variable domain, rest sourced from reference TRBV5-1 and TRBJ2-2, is KAGVTQTPRYLIKTRGQQVTLSCSPISGHRSVSWYQQTPGQGLQFLFEYFSETQRNKGNFPGRFSGRQFSNSRSEMNVSTLELGDSALYLCASSSQGASGELFFGEGSRLTVL.

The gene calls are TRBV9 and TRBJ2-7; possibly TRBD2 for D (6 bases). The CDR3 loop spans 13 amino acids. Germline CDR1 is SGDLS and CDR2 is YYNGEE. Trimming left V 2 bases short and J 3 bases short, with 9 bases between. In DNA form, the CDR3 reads TGTGCCAGCAGCGTTGGGGGGTACTACGAGCAGTACTTC. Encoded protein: CASSVGGYYEQYF.

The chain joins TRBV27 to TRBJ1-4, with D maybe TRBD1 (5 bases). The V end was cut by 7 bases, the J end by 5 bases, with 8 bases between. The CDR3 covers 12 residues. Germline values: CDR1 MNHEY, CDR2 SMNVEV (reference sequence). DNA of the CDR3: TGTGCCAGCACCAAGGGGAATGAAAAACTGTTTTTT. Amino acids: CASTKGNEKLFF.